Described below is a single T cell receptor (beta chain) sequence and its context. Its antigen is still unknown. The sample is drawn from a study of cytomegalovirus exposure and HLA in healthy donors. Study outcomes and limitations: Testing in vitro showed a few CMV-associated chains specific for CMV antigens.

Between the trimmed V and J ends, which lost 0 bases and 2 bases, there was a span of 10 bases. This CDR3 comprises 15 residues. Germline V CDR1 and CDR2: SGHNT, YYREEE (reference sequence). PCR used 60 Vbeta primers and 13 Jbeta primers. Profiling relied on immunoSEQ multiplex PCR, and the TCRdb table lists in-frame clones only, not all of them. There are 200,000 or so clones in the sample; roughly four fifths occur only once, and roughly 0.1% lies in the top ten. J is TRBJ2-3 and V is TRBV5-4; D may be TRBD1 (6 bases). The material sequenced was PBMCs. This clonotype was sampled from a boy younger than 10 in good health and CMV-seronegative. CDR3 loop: CASSLVSGATDTQYF. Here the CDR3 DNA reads TGTGCCAGCAGCTTGGTGTCAGGGGCCACAGATACGCAGTATTTT.